This TCR beta chain was sequenced for a study of T cells after yellow fever vaccination. Study findings and constraints: Abundant clonotypes (contaminants from the bulk population) could be present in FACS-sorted repertoires.

Trimming stripped 3 bases from V and 2 bases from J, with 10 bases between. From germline, CDR1 is DFQATT and CDR2 SNEGSKA (reference sequence). The length of the CDR3 is 13 residues. Of note for this clonotype: The antigen is unknown.

TCRdb called the 5' RACE reads again in MiXCR, with one record for every CDR3 protein. The data show a few hundred thousand distinct CDR3 sequences, over 6.5% seen once. This chain connects TRBV20-1 to TRBJ2-5, with D possibly being TRBD1 or TRBD2 (5 bases each). This receptor was taken from a man younger than 45 who received the YFV17D yellow fever vaccine. Source: CD4+ T cells sorted from PBMCs, taken on the day of the yellow fever booster vaccination. CDR3 sequence reads: CSARYGTQETQYF. The CDR3 coding sequence is TGCAGTGCTAGGTACGGGACGCAAGAGACCCAGTACTTC.